One sample yielded the 28 T cell receptor beta chains listed below, sequenced in a study of regulatory T cells in long-lasting Graves disease. Libraries of TCR beta came from iRepertoire HTBI primers plus Arm-PCR of CDR3 regions. TCRdb reprocessed the multiplex PCR reads with MiXCR, giving one entry per CDR3 protein. The table records approximately 500,000 distinct CDR3 sequences, 20% to 25% of them present only once. This sample's time point: persistent/refractory GD, antithyroid drugs over 5 years with positive TRAb. Preparation of the TCR library used RNA extracted from PBMCs. The sample was peripheral blood mononuclear cells (PBMCs), taken when the disease was refractory, from a patient treated with antithyroid drugs. These receptors were obtained from a female donor with Graves disease.

This clonotype was seen repeatedly, ten times or more. The chain has TRBV6-1 and TRBJ1-1; D ambiguous. Per the germline V gene, CDR1 is MNHNS and CDR2 is SASEGT. This CDR3 comprises 13 residues. Trimming stripped 7 bases from V and 2 bases from J, with 11 bases between. The CDR3 region has the DNA TGTGCCAGCACATCAGGCAAAAACACTGAAGCTTTCTTT. Protein product: CASTSGKNTEAFF.

This clonotype has just a few counts. The rearrangement joins TRBV19 to TRBJ2-2; no reliable D call. CDR1 and CDR2 from the germline V gene are LNHDA and SQIVND (reference sequence). Trimming took off 8 bases at V and 9 bases at J, with 13 bases between the two ends. This CDR3 region has 12 residues. CDR3 coding DNA: TGTGCCAGTGGCTCGACGCCCAGGGAGCTGTTTTTT. Protein product: CASGSTPRELFF.

The V gene is TRBV7-8, the J gene TRBJ1-1; the D gene is possibly TRBD1 (6 bases). CDR3 length: 16 amino acids. Trimming shortened V by 5 bases and J by 4 bases, and 20 bases separated the two germline ends. Germline CDR1 and CDR2: SGHVS and FQNEAQ. The CDR3 region is CASSHPTDRRTTEAFF. The CDR3 region has the DNA TGTGCCAGCAGCCATCCGACGGACAGACGAACCACTGAAGCTTTCTTT.

Only a few counts were recorded for this clonotype. The rearrangement links TRBV28 to TRBJ2-7; the D gene is possibly TRBD2 (5 bases). This CDR3 is built from 12 residues. Germline V gene data show CDR1 as MDHEN and CDR2 as SYDVKM. Trimming took off 8 bases at V and 5 bases at J, with 13 bases between the two ends. DNA of the CDR3: TGTGCCAGCGGCCTCCCCGGGAACGAGCAGTACTTC. It translates to CASGLPGNEQYF. Using reference TRBV28 and TRBJ2-7 for the parts outside the CDR3, the full variable domain is DVKVTQSSRYLVKRTGEKVFLECVQDMDHENMFWYRQDPGLGLRLIYFSYDVKMKEKGDIPEGYSVSREKKERFSLILESASTNQTSMYLCASGLPGNEQYFGPGTRLTVT.

This clonotype was seen only a few times. Just one base apart from a much larger clone, this may be a read error. CDR3 in DNA: TGTGCCAGCAGTTTAATAGCATCGTACACTGATGGCTACACCTTC. This codes for CASSLIASYTDGYTF. The chain links TRBV12-3 or TRBV12-4 to TRBJ1-2; D is unclear. Trimming left V 2 bases short and J 6 bases short, with 16 bases between. The CDR3 runs to 15 residues.

This clonotype appeared a single time. The chain has TRBV6-5 and TRBJ2-2; TRBD2 is a possible D gene (5 bases). Trimming took off 2 bases at V and 7 bases at J, with 8 bases between the two ends. There are 13 residues in the CDR3. The germline gives CDR1 MNHEY, CDR2 SVGAGI. CDR3 DNA sequence: TGTGCCAGCAGTTACAAGGCGGGCGGGGAGCTGTTTTTT. Protein sequence: CASSYKAGGELFF.

This clonotype was counted ten times or more. V usage is TRBV6-2 or TRBV6-3 and J usage is TRBJ2-5; tentatively, D is TRBD2 (5 bases). CDR3 length equals 14 residues. The germline V and J ends were trimmed by 6 bases and 1 base, with 12 bases remaining between them. Germline CDR1 reads MNHEY; CDR2 reads SVGEGT. The CDR3 DNA reads TGTGCCAGCAGCCCCGACGGGATCCAAGAGACCCAGTACTTC. Its translation: CASSPDGIQETQYF.

This clonotype appeared many times. This chain joins TRBV12-3 or TRBV12-4 and TRBJ2-7; D is perhaps TRBD1 (6 bases). Trimming took off 7 bases at V and 2 bases at J, with 15 bases between the two ends. CDR3 length: 14 residues. The DNA for the CDR3 is TGTGCCAGCATGCCAGGGGCTGGCCCCTACGAGCAGTACTTC. This encodes CASMPGAGPYEQYF.

The V and J genes are TRBV3-1 and TRBJ2-7; no reliable D call. Germline V gene sequence: CDR1 LGHDT, CDR2 YNNKEL (reference sequence). Trimming cost V 4 bases and J 2 bases, with 12 bases left between them. CDR3 length: 14 amino acids. CDR3 in DNA: TGTGCCAGCAGCCCGACGCCCGAAGCCTACGAGCAGTACTTC. This translates into CASSPTPEAYEQYF.

The J gene is TRBJ1-1, the V gene TRBV4-1; D remains ambiguous. Germline assignment: CDR1 MGHRA and CDR2 YSYEKL. Trimming left V 3 bases short and J 2 bases short, with 10 bases between. CDR3 length equals 14 residues. The CDR3 region has the DNA TGCGCCAGCAGCCAGGGTCTGTTAAACACTGAAGCTTTCTTT. Protein: CASSQGLLNTEAFF.

The sample holds many counts of this clonotype. The junction does not match germline at one end; this may be a read error. The chain has TRBV10-1 and TRBJ2-7; D ambiguous. Germline CDR1 WNHNN, CDR2 SYGVQD (reference sequence). The CDR3 totals 11 residues. As DNA, the CDR3 is TGTGCCAGCAGTGGAGATTACGAGCAGTACTTC. This sequence encodes CASSGDYEQYF.

In its sample, this clonotype was seen many times. The genes are TRBV28 and TRBJ1-5, with D possibly TRBD1 on 5 matching bases. The CDR3 is 14 amino acids. Germline values: CDR1 MDHEN, CDR2 SYDVKM. V was shortened by 6 bases and J by 1 base, with 10 bases between the two germline ends. CDR3 nucleotides: TGTGCCAGCAGCCTCCGGGACAGCAATCAGCCCCAGCATTTT. Amino acid sequence: CASSLRDSNQPQHF.

The table lists this clonotype with a few counts. Given a much more abundant clone one base away, this may be a read error. Here the CDR3 omits its conserved ending phenylalanine or tryptophan, so a read error is the likely source. The rearrangement joins TRBV2 to TRBJ2-4, with a weak D call TRBD1 (5 bases). V was clipped by 0 bases and J by 7 bases, with 13 bases between them. CDR1 SNHLY and CDR2 FYNNEI come from the germline V gene. The CDR3 contains 15 residues. Here the CDR3 reads CASSEAATEVNIQYL. CDR3 nucleotide sequence: TGTGCCAGCAGTGAAGCAGCGACAGAAGTGAACATTCAGTACCTC.

This clonotype was detected ten times or more. The rearrangement joins TRBV10-3 to TRBJ1-4; the D gene is possibly TRBD1 (5 bases). Germline lookup yields CDR1 ENHRY and CDR2 SYGVKD. This CDR3 spans 16 amino acids. The ends were cut back, 4 bases at V and 0 bases at J, with 12 bases in the middle. CDR3 residues: CAISVNRIATNEKLFF. DNA for the CDR3: TGTGCCATCAGTGTAAACAGGATTGCAACTAATGAAAAACTGTTTTTT.

This clonotype was detected ten times or more. The chain has TRBV28 and TRBJ1-6; 9 nucleotides agree with TRBD1. V lost 5 bases and J lost 4; bases outside the gene matches: 9. Germline CDR1 reads MDHEN; CDR2 reads SYDVKM. The CDR3 loop spans 17 amino acids. CDR3 nucleotides: TGTGCCAGCAGTCCGTCTGAGGGACAGGGATATAATTCACCCCTCCACTTT. Translation gives CASSPSEGQGYNSPLHF. Supplemented by reference TRBV28 and TRBJ1-6, the full variable domain reads DVKVTQSSRYLVKRTGEKVFLECVQDMDHENMFWYRQDPGLGLRLIYFSYDVKMKEKGDIPEGYSVSREKKERFSLILESASTNQTSMYLCASSPSEGQGYNSPLHFGNGTRLTVT.

This clonotype was seen ten or more times. This chain connects TRBV20-1 to TRBJ2-7; TRBD2 aligns across 7 bases. The CDR3 has 14 amino acids. Looked up from germline, CDR1 is DFQATT and CDR2 is SNEGSKA (reference sequence). J gave up 4 bases and V 7 bases, and 13 bases lay outside the gene matches. CDR3 sequence reads: CSGVIPGGQYEQYF. For the CDR3, the DNA is TGCAGTGGAGTGATCCCGGGGGGTCAGTACGAGCAGTACTTC.

This clonotype was counted at least ten times. The rearrangement links TRBV6-1 to TRBJ2-5; TRBD2 is a possible D gene (5 bases). Trimming took 4 bases from V and 1 from J, leaving 10 bases between them. Germline CDR1 reads MNHNS; CDR2 reads SASEGT. The CDR3 has 14 amino acids. The CDR3 sequence is CASSAGLLQETQYF. The CDR3 bases are TGTGCCAGCAGTGCAGGACTCCTCCAAGAGACCCAGTACTTC.

The chain has TRBV30 and TRBJ2-7, with a possible D match to TRBD1 (6 bases). The CDR3 sequence is 13 residues long. Germline-derived CDR1 and CDR2 are GTSNPN and SVGIG (reference sequence). Between the trimmed V and J ends, which lost 4 bases and 3 bases, there was a span of 13 bases. Here the CDR3 DNA reads TGTGCCTGGAAGGGGGTCAGTCTCTACGAGCAGTACTTC. Protein product: CAWKGVSLYEQYF.

This clonotype was counted between two and nine times. The V gene is TRBV5-1, the J gene TRBJ1-1, with D unclear. CDR1 and CDR2 (germline): SGHRS, YFSETQ. Trimming stripped 5 bases from V and 0 bases from J, with 8 bases between. The CDR3 has 13 amino acids. The CDR3 spells CASSYEVNTEAFF. In DNA, the CDR3 is TGCGCCAGCAGTTATGAGGTGAACACTGAAGCTTTCTTT.

This clonotype has only a few counts. The rearrangement joins TRBV20-1 to TRBJ2-1; 9 bases align to TRBD1. The CDR3 is 15 amino acids. The V segment lost 3 bases and the J segment 6 bases; nucleotides outside the gene matches: 9. CDR1 DFQATT and CDR2 SNEGSKA come from the germline V gene (reference sequence). The CDR3 DNA sequence: TGCAGTGCTAGTACCGGGACAGGGAAAGGCAATGAGCAGTTCTTC. Protein sequence: CSASTGTGKGNEQFF.

This clonotype was detected ten times or more. V and J are TRBV3-1 and TRBJ2-7; 14 bases match TRBD2. With 6 bases clipped from V and 3 bases from J, the junction kept 13 bases outside the gene matches. There are 18 residues in the CDR3. The germline CDR1 and CDR2 sequences are LGHDT and YNNKEL (reference sequence). The DNA for the CDR3 is TGTGCCAGCAGTCCACGACTAGCGGGAGGGTTCGGGAGCTACGAGCAGTACTTC. Translation gives CASSPRLAGGFGSYEQYF.

This clonotype occurred a few times. This chain uses TRBV19 with TRBJ1-5, with 8 bases aligning to TRBD1. V gave up 4 bases and J gave up 0 bases; unmatched junction bases: 2. The CDR3 length is 15 residues. CDR1 is LNHDA and CDR2 is SQIVND in the germline V gene (reference sequence). CDR3 region: CASSTTGVSNQPQHF. CDR3 in DNA: TGTGCCAGTAGTACGACAGGGGTTAGCAATCAGCCCCAGCATTTT.

This clonotype was seen repeatedly, ten times or more. The chain links TRBV20-1 to TRBJ2-5, with D possibly being TRBD2 (6 bases). Trimming removed 0 bases from V and 1 base from J, with 9 bases in between. CDR1 and CDR2 from the germline V gene are DFQATT and SNEGSKA (reference sequence). The CDR3 has 14 amino acids. CDR3 protein: CSAREEGIQETQYF. CDR3 DNA: TGCAGTGCTAGAGAGGAGGGGATCCAAGAGACCCAGTACTTC.

CDR3 in amino acids: CSVEERGVGETQYF. DNA for the CDR3: TGCAGCGTTGAAGAGCGCGGTGTTGGGGAGACCCAGTACTTC. V gene TRBV29-1 combines with J gene TRBJ2-5; D unclear. CDR3 size: 14 residues. V dropped 0 bases and J dropped 5 bases, with 13 bases sitting between them. In germline, CDR1 is SQVTM, CDR2 ANQGSEA.

The V call is TRBV20-1, the J call TRBJ2-7; 7 nucleotides agree with TRBD2. The germline gives CDR1 DFQATT, CDR2 SNEGSKA (reference sequence). This CDR3 has 15 residues. After removal of 1 base from V and 1 base from J, the junction contained 7 bases not matched to a gene. Written as DNA, the CDR3 is TGCAGTGCTAGAGCAAAAGGGAGGGGATCCTACGAGCAGTACTTC. Amino acids: CSARAKGRGSYEQYF.

V usage is TRBV12-3 or TRBV12-4 and J usage is TRBJ1-5; 7 bases match TRBD1. This CDR3 contains 14 residues. With V trimmed by 5 bases and J by 5 bases, 6 bases remained unmatched. Here the CDR3 reads CASSHGQAYQPQHF. The CDR3 DNA sequence: TGTGCCAGCAGTCACGGACAGGCTTATCAGCCCCAGCATTTT.

Many counts were recorded for this clonotype. V is TRBV27 and J is TRBJ2-5, with D maybe TRBD2 (5 bases). The CDR3 totals 16 residues. The V end was cut by 5 bases, the J end by 5 bases, with 21 bases between. Germline V gives CDR1 MNHEY, CDR2 SMNVEV (reference sequence). The CDR3 loop reads CASSPRRHTDQETQYF. The CDR3 DNA sequence: TGTGCCAGCAGTCCCCGGAGGCATACCGATCAGGAGACCCAGTACTTC.

Only a few counts were recorded for this clonotype. This sequence joins TRBV6-2 or TRBV6-3 and TRBJ2-4; TRBD2 matches 9 bases. V lost 7 bases, J lost 2 bases, and 12 bases stayed unmatched. The CDR3 loop spans 17 amino acids. The germline V gene has CDR1 MNHEY and CDR2 SVGEGT. The CDR3 sequence is CASTNPGLARTKNIQYF. In nucleotides, the CDR3 is TGTGCCAGCACTAACCCGGGACTAGCTCGGACCAAAAACATTCAGTACTTC.